This T cell receptor beta chain was sequenced during a study of T cells in Graves' hyperthyroidism and ophthalmopathy. Using RNA transcripts as the source, TCR beta CDR3 regions were amplified. A set of HTBI primers served as the primers for a first-round RT-PCR of the TCR CDR3. In TCRdb, the multiplex PCR reads were re-called with MiXCR into one record per CDR3 protein. The sample yields about 340,000 distinct CDR3 sequences, approximately 22% seen once. Details on this clonotype: Its target is unknown.

Study-wide points: Separation of ophthalmopathy from stable hyperthyroidism was achieved by a 13 V-J model. Ophthalmopathy was predicted by the model a median of approximately 6.6 months ahead of onset.

Not enrolled were patients with uncontrolled infection, other autoimmune disease, pregnancy or lactation. V shed 5 bases and J shed 0 bases, with 14 bases lying between them. The CDR3 spans 16 residues. Material for sequencing was blood. This receptor was identified in a woman in her fifties or sixties with Graves' hyperthyroidism. This chain connects TRBV12-3 or TRBV12-4 to TRBJ1-5; tentative D call: TRBD1 (5 bases). CDR3 coding DNA: TGTGCCAGCAGTAAGGGACCGAGACTTAGCAATCAGCCCCAGCATTTT. It is translated as CASSKGPRLSNQPQHF.